This TCR beta chain was sequenced for a study of cytomegalovirus exposure and HLA in healthy donors. In the study overall: Clustering assigned 81% of the approximately 400 genotyped donors to the Caucasian-associated ancestry cluster.

For this clone: The antigen is unknown.

The V gene end was trimmed by 5 bases and the J gene end by 9 bases; junction bases not matched to a gene: 8. The CDR3 consists of 13 residues. Germline CDR1 MDHEN, CDR2 SYDVKM. Study-wide points: In a later analysis, TCR beta V- and J-gene trimming was associated with a missense DCLRE1C variant. Across donors, sequencing depth was assumed by presence/absence analyses to be roughly uniform. Excluded were some V segments that proved indistinguishable, including TRBV6-2 and TRBV6-3.

In the PCR, 60 Vbeta and 13 Jbeta primers were used. Repertoires were generated with immunoSEQ multiplex PCR, while TCRdb's copy carries only in-frame clones and drops some. Found here are fewer than 200,000 clones, approximately 77% of them singletons; the top ten hold around 1.5%. The V and J genes are TRBV28 and TRBJ2-5; 8 nucleotides line up with TRBD1. The receptor comes from a young man in good health and CMV-seronegative. Input material: PBMCs. The CDR3 DNA reads as TGTGCCAGCAGTCCCCCGGACAGGGAGGCCCAGTACTTC. This codes for CASSPPDREAQYF.